Presented here are 30 T cell receptor beta chains from one specimen sequenced in a study of naive and memory T cell subsets. The SP2 primer and nested alpha and beta constant region primers amplified ligated cDNA in four rounds. TCRdb reprocessed the 5' RACE reads with MiXCR, giving one entry per CDR3 protein. The sample consists of tens of thousands of distinct CDR3 sequences, approximately 4.5% of them appearing once. An oligonucleotide containing a UMI was ligated to the 3' end of TCR cDNA. The receptors here all came from a female donor in good health.

The table lists this clonotype with many counts. V usage is TRBV28 and J usage is TRBJ2-6, with D unclear. With 8 bases removed from V and 1 base from J, the gap between germline ends came to 12 bases. In germline, CDR1 is MDHEN, CDR2 SYDVKM. The CDR3 is 15 amino acids. CDR3 DNA sequence: TGTGCCAGCTCAAGAAGGGCATCTGGGGCCAACGTCCTGACTTTC. Translating gives CASSRRASGANVLTF.

This clonotype has at least ten counts. V is TRBV28 and J is TRBJ2-6; 8 nucleotides line up with TRBD1. Germline lookup yields CDR1 MDHEN and CDR2 SYDVKM. The CDR3 has 17 residues. The V segment lost 4 bases and the J segment 1 base; nucleotides outside the gene matches: 6. DNA for the CDR3: TGTGCCAGCAGTTCCCAGGGGGCGAGTTCTGGGGCCAACGTCCTGACTTTC. Translating it yields CASSSQGASSGANVLTF.

At least ten counts were recorded for this clonotype. The CDR3 region has the DNA TGTGCCAGCAGGTACAGCGGGAGGTCCCACAATGAGCAGTTCTTC. Encoded protein: CASRYSGRSHNEQFF. This sequence joins TRBV6-5 and TRBJ2-1; 9 bases line up with TRBD2. Trimming at V came to 6 bases and at J to 5 bases, leaving 8 bases not matched to a gene. The germline gives CDR1 MNHEY, CDR2 SVGAGI. CDR3 length: 15 residues.

This clonotype was seen many times. The V gene is TRBV7-6, the J gene TRBJ2-5; 10 nucleotides line up with TRBD2. The V gene end was trimmed by 6 bases and the J gene end by 5 bases; junction bases not matched to a gene: 3. There are 13 residues in the CDR3. The V gene's germline CDR1 is SGHVS and CDR2 FNYEAQ. The CDR3 reads CASRSAGGETQYF. The CDR3 nucleotides are TGTGCCAGCAGATCAGCGGGAGGGGAGACCCAGTACTTC. Filled out from reference TRBV7-6 and TRBJ2-5, the complete variable domain reads GAGVSQSPRYKVTKRGQDVALRCDPISGHVSLYWYRQALGQGPEFLTYFNYEAQQDKSGLPNDRFSAERPEGSISTLTIQRTEQRDSAMYRCASRSAGGETQYFGPGTRLLVL.

This clonotype appeared many times. The chain couples TRBV29-1 to TRBJ2-1; D remains unclear. The CDR3 runs 11 residues. Germline V gives CDR1 SQVTM, CDR2 ANQGSEA. V dropped 6 bases and J dropped 13 bases, with 16 bases sitting between them. DNA for the CDR3: TGCAGCGTCGAATCTACCGTTGGTCAGTTCTTC. Its translation: CSVESTVGQFF.

This clonotype was found many times. The chain combines TRBV7-3 with TRBJ2-7, with TRBD2 matching 13 bases. With 5 bases clipped from V and 0 bases from J, the junction kept 10 bases outside the gene matches. From germline, CDR1 is SGHTA and CDR2 FQGTGA. The CDR3 contains 18 residues. The CDR3 DNA sequence: TGTGCCAGCAGCCGCCGAGCTACTAGCGGGAGGGCCTCCTACGAGCAGTACTTC. This encodes CASSRRATSGRASYEQYF.

The table lists this clonotype with many counts. J is TRBJ2-7 and V is TRBV13; possibly TRBD1 for D (6 bases). Germline CDR1 is PRHDT and CDR2 is FYEKMQ (reference sequence). Trimming took off 4 bases at V and 2 bases at J, with 18 bases between the two ends. The CDR3 sequence is 16 residues long. The DNA for the CDR3 is TGTGCCAGCAGCTCCGCACAACAGGGTACACCCTACGAGCAGTACTTC. Its protein is CASSSAQQGTPYEQYF.

This clonotype was detected many times. V and J are TRBV5-6 and TRBJ1-2, with no clear D. Between the trimmed V and J ends, which lost 1 base and 6 bases, there was a span of 10 bases. This CDR3 is built from 13 residues. Germline CDR1 is SGHDT and CDR2 is YYEEEE. DNA for the CDR3: TGTGCCAGCAGCTTGCTACCTGGGGATGGCTACACCTTC. Its protein is CASSLLPGDGYTF.

This clonotype was recorded many times. V gene TRBV6-2 or TRBV6-3 combines with J gene TRBJ2-4; either TRBD1 or TRBD2 may supply D (5 bases each). Germline V gene data show CDR1 as MNHEY and CDR2 as SVGEGT. Trimming pared 5 bases from V and 8 bases from J, leaving 19 bases between. The CDR3 runs to 15 residues. The CDR3 is CASSRKGTGIDIQYF. DNA of the CDR3: TGTGCCAGCAGTCGCAAGGGGACGGGGATCGACATTCAGTACTTC.

This clonotype was detected many times. The chain couples TRBV20-1 to TRBJ2-3; TRBD2 matches at 10 bases. This CDR3 is built from 16 residues. From germline, CDR1 is DFQATT and CDR2 SNEGSKA (reference sequence). V shed 0 bases, J shed 4 bases, and the junction held 7 bases outside the gene matches. The CDR3, as DNA: TGCAGTGCTAGAGAATCTAGCGGGAGTGGTGCAGATACGCAGTATTTT. Its protein product is CSARESSGSGADTQYF.

This clonotype came up many times. The V gene is TRBV6-4, the J gene TRBJ2-1; D unclear. The ends were cut back, 4 bases at V and 4 bases at J, with 17 bases in the middle. The germline V gene encodes CDR1 MRHNA and CDR2 SNTAGT. CDR3 length: 16 amino acids. The CDR3 loop reads CASSATSFGGYNEQFF. CDR3 coding DNA: TGTGCCAGCAGTGCTACCTCTTTTGGTGGTTACAATGAGCAGTTCTTC.

This clonotype was counted ten times or more. This chain joins TRBV6-5 and TRBJ2-3, with D unresolved. The CDR3 spans 12 residues. CDR1 MNHEY and CDR2 SVGAGI come from the germline V gene. Trimming shortened V by 8 bases and J by 8 bases, and 14 bases separated the two germline ends. CDR3 sequence (DNA): TGTGCCAGCGGGCGCCGAGAGGTTACGCAGTATTTT. Protein: CASGRREVTQYF.

This clonotype appeared many times. The chain employs TRBV20-1 and TRBJ1-1; weak D call: TRBD1 (6 bases). V lost 5 bases, J lost 8 bases, and 9 bases lay in between. This CDR3 contains 10 residues. Germline V CDR1 and CDR2: DFQATT, SNEGSKA (reference sequence). The CDR3 loop reads CSAFTGEAFF. For the CDR3, the DNA is TGCAGTGCTTTTACAGGGGAAGCTTTCTTT.

V and J are TRBV6-6 and TRBJ2-7; D might be TRBD1 (6 bases). Germline CDR1 and CDR2: MNHNY and SVGAGI (reference sequence). This CDR3 spans 15 amino acids. Trimming removed 0 bases from V and 7 bases from J, with 16 bases in between. CDR3 bases: TGTGCCAGCAGTTACTCGGACAGTGGAGCCCAGGAGCAGTACTTC. Translating gives CASSYSDSGAQEQYF.

The table lists this clonotype with a few counts. One end of the junction varies from germline; a read error may be responsible. The chain carries TRBV28 and TRBJ1-2; D not resolved. Germline V lookup: CDR1 MDHEN, CDR2 SYDVKM. The CDR3 has 13 residues. The CDR3 DNA reads TGTGCCAGCACCATAAGGGCTAACTATGGCGACACCTTC. It translates to CASTIRANYGDTF.

This clonotype has ten or more counts. This chain joins TRBV7-9 and TRBJ1-1; 9 nucleotides agree with TRBD1. CDR3 size: 19 residues. V lost 3 bases, J lost 8 bases, and 22 bases stayed unmatched. The V gene's germline CDR1 is SEHNR and CDR2 FQNEAQ (reference sequence). CDR3 residues: CASSFLGALAGQGTTEAFF. In DNA form, the CDR3 reads TGTGCCAGCAGCTTCCTGGGAGCGTTGGCGGGACAGGGTACCACAGAAGCTTTCTTT. Variable domain in full (rest from reference TRBV7-9 and TRBJ1-1): DTGVSQNPRHKITKRGQNVTFRCDPISEHNRLYWYRQTLGQGPEFLTYFQNEAQLEKSRLLSDRFSAERPKGSFSTLEIQRTEQGDSAMYLCASSFLGALAGQGTTEAFFGQGTRLTVV.

In this sample, this clonotype turned up many times. The genes are TRBV6-2 or TRBV6-3 and TRBJ2-7; D is ambiguous. V was shortened by 4 bases and J by 2 bases, with 12 bases between the two germline ends. Germline loops: CDR1 MNHEY, CDR2 SVGEGT. This CDR3 contains 14 residues. For the CDR3, the DNA is TGTGCCAGCAGTTCGGGCAGGATTACCTACGAGCAGTACTTC. Translation: CASSSGRITYEQYF.

Remarks on this clonotype: Relative to the germline gene, one junction end is altered; a read error may explain this. The V and J genes are TRBV28 and TRBJ1-2; D is ambiguous. This CDR3 region has 14 residues. The germline gives CDR1 MDHEN, CDR2 SYDVKM. The DNA of the CDR3 is TGTGCCAGCAGCTACACCGGATCTAACTATGGCGACACCTTC. Amino acid sequence: CASSYTGSNYGDTF.

This clonotype was detected ten times or more. The chain recombines TRBV7-2 with TRBJ1-4, with D unresolved. The CDR3 has 16 residues. Trimming took 5 bases from V and 0 from J, leaving 13 bases between them. CDR1 and CDR2 from the germline V gene are SGHTA and FQGNSA. The CDR3 region is CASSLLPSATNEKLFF. DNA for the CDR3: TGTGCCAGCAGCCTACTGCCGTCTGCAACTAATGAAAAACTGTTTTTT.

This clonotype was counted many times. J is TRBJ1-2 and V is TRBV28; D not certain. The germline gives CDR1 MDHEN, CDR2 SYDVKM. The V end lost 1 base, the J end lost 0 bases, and 6 bases lay between the germline ends. The CDR3 contains 14 residues. This CDR3 is CASSLFGPNYGYTF. CDR3 coding DNA: TGTGCCAGCAGTTTATTCGGTCCTAACTATGGCTACACCTTC.

The table lists this clonotype with a few counts. V is TRBV18 and J is TRBJ2-7; 8 nucleotides line up with TRBD2. This CDR3 region has 14 residues. Germline V gene data show CDR1 as KGHSH and CDR2 as LQKENI. J lost 6 bases, V lost 2 bases, and 6 bases had no gene match. This CDR3 is CASSPDGRALEQYF. Here the CDR3 DNA reads TGTGCCAGCTCACCAGACGGGAGGGCCCTCGAGCAGTACTTC.

This clonotype was detected ten times or more. The chain employs TRBV3-1 and TRBJ2-3, with a tentative D call TRBD2 (5 bases). The CDR3 length is 17 residues. Trimming pared 2 bases from V and 2 bases from J, leaving 17 bases between. Germline values: CDR1 LGHDT, CDR2 YNNKEL (reference sequence). In DNA form, the CDR3 reads TGTGCCAGCAGCCAAAGACGAACAAGCGGCCTCACAGATACGCAGTATTTT. Protein sequence: CASSQRRTSGLTDTQYF.

This clonotype was seen ten or more times. The chain couples TRBV7-6 to TRBJ1-3, with unresolved D. Trimming stripped 4 bases from V and 0 bases from J, with 25 bases between. Germline CDR1 SGHVS, CDR2 FNYEAQ. CDR3 length: 20 amino acids. The chain's CDR3 is CASSYSVAGGRVASGNTIYF. In nucleotides, the CDR3 is TGTGCCAGCAGCTACTCCGTCGCAGGAGGACGGGTGGCCTCTGGAAACACCATATATTTT. Complete variable domain (other parts from reference TRBV7-6 and TRBJ1-3): GAGVSQSPRYKVTKRGQDVALRCDPISGHVSLYWYRQALGQGPEFLTYFNYEAQQDKSGLPNDRFSAERPEGSISTLTIQRTEQRDSAMYRCASSYSVAGGRVASGNTIYFGEGSWLTVV.

This clonotype was picked up many times. The V gene is TRBV20-1, the J gene TRBJ1-5, with a possible D match to TRBD1 (6 bases). The CDR3 consists of 15 residues. CDR1 is DFQATT and CDR2 is SNEGSKA in the germline V gene (reference sequence). Trimming cost V 2 bases and J 0 bases, with 11 bases left between them. The CDR3 sequence: CSARRTEISNQPQHF. CDR3 in DNA: TGCAGTGCTAGAAGGACAGAGATTAGCAATCAGCCCCAGCATTTT.

This clonotype occurred many times. The rearrangement links TRBV28 to TRBJ1-1, with D unclear. The V gene's germline CDR1 is MDHEN and CDR2 SYDVKM. The CDR3 is 13 residues long. CDR3 in amino acids: CATLRASGTEAFF. The DNA of the CDR3 is TGTGCGACCCTTAGGGCATCTGGCACTGAAGCTTTCTTT. Full variable domain (outside the CDR3, taken from reference TRBV28 and TRBJ1-1): DVKVTQSSRYLVKRTGEKVFLECVQDMDHENMFWYRQDPGLGLRLIYFSYDVKMKEKGDIPEGYSVSREKKERFSLILESASTNQTSMYLCATLRASGTEAFFGQGTRLTVV.

As for this clonotype: At one boundary the junction diverges from the germline segment, which might be a read error. V usage is TRBV6-6 and J usage is TRBJ1-2; D is uncertain. The CDR3 totals 13 residues. CDR1 MNHNY and CDR2 SVGAGI come from the germline V gene (reference sequence). In nucleotides, the CDR3 is TGTGCCAGCAGTTACGACGATACAGCTGGCGACACCTTC. Translating it yields CASSYDDTAGDTF.

This clonotype was observed at least ten times. The gene calls are TRBV5-1 and TRBJ1-2; D might be TRBD1 (5 bases). Trimming took 3 bases from V and 3 from J, leaving 15 bases between them. The CDR3 loop spans 15 amino acids. From germline, CDR1 is SGHRS and CDR2 YFSETQ. CDR3 region: CASSSGGRQYYGYTF. In nucleotides, the CDR3 is TGCGCCAGCAGCTCCGGGGGAAGACAGTACTATGGCTACACCTTC.

There are a few counts of this clonotype. The chain combines TRBV9 with TRBJ2-1; 10 bases agree with TRBD2. V was pared by 0 bases and J by 2 bases, with 5 bases of the junction left unmatched. Germline CDR1 and CDR2: SGDLS and YYNGEE. This CDR3 is 17 amino acids long. The CDR3 here is CASSVVSSGRAYNEQFF. The CDR3 DNA follows: TGTGCCAGCAGCGTAGTGTCTAGCGGGAGAGCCTACAATGAGCAGTTCTTC.

This clonotype was found a few times. This chain uses TRBV18 with TRBJ1-2; possible D gene TRBD1, 6 bases. Trimming removed 6 bases at V and 12 bases at J, with 14 bases between. The CDR3 is made up of 11 amino acids. Germline V lookup: CDR1 KGHSH, CDR2 LQKENI. The CDR3 sequence: CASSSGAGDTF. CDR3 coding DNA: TGTGCCAGCTCGTCAGGGGCCGGCGACACCTTC. The full variable domain, its missing parts supplied by reference TRBV18 and TRBJ1-2, is NAGVMQNPRHLVRRRGQEARLRCSPMKGHSHVYWYRQLPEEGLKFMVYLQKENIIDESGMPKERFSAEFPKEGPSILRIQQVVRGDSAAYFCASSSGAGDTFGSGTRLTVV.

This clonotype was observed at least ten times. J is TRBJ2-1 and V is TRBV20-1, with D tentatively TRBD2 (5 bases). This CDR3 comprises 17 residues. V lost 6 bases, J lost 6 bases, and 27 bases lay in between. The germline V gene has CDR1 DFQATT and CDR2 SNEGSKA (reference sequence). CDR3 sequence (DNA): TGCAGTGCGCCAAATGCGGGTATAGAACATCTAGTCAATGAGCAGTTCTTC. Protein sequence: CSAPNAGIEHLVNEQFF.